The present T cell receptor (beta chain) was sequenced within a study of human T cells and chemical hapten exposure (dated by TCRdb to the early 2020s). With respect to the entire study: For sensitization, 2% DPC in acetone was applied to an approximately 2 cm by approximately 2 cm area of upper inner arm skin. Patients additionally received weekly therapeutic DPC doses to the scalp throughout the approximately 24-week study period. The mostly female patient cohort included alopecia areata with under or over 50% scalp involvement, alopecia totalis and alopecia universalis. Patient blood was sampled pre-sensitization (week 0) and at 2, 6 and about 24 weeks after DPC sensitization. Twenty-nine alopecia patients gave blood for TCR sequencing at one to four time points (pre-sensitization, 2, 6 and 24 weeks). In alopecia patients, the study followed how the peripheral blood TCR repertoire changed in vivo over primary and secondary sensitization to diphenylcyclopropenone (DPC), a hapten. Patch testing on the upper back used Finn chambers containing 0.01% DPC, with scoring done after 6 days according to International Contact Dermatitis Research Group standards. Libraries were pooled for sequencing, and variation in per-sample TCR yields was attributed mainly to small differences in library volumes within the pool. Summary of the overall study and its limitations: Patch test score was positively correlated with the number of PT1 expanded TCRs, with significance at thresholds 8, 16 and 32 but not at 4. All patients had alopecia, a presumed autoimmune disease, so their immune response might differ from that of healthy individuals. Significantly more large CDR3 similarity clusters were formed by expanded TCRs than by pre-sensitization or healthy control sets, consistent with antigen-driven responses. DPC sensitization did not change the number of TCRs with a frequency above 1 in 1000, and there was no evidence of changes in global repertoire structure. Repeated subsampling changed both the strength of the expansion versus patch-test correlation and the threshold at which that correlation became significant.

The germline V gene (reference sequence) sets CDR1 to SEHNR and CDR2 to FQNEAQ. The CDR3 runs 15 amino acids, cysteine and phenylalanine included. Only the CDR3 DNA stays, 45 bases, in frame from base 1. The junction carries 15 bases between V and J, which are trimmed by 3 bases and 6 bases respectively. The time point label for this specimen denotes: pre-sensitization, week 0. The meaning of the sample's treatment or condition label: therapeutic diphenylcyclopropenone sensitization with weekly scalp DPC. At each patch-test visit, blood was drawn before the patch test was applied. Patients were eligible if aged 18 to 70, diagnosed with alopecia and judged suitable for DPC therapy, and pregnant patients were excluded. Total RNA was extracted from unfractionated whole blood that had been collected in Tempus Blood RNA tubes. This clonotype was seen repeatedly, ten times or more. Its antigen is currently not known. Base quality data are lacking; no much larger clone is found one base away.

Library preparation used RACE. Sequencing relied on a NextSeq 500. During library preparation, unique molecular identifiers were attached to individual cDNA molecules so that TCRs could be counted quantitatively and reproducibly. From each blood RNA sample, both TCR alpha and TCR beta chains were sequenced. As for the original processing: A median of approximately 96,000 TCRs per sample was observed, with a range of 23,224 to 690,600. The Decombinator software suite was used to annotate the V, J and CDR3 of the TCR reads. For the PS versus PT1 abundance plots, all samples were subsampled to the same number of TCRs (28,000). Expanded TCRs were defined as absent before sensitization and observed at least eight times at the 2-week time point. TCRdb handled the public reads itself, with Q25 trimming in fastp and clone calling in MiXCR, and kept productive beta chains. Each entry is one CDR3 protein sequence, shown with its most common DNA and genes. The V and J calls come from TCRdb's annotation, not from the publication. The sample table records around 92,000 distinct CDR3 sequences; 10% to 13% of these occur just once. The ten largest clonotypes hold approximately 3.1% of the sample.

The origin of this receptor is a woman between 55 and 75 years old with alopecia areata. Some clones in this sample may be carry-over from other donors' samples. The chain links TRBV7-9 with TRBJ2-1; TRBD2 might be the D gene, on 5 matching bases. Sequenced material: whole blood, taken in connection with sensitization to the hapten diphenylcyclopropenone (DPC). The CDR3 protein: CASSLVGVRANEQFF. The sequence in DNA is TGTGCCAGCAGCTTGGTCGGGGTACGGGCCAATGAGCAGTTCTTC.